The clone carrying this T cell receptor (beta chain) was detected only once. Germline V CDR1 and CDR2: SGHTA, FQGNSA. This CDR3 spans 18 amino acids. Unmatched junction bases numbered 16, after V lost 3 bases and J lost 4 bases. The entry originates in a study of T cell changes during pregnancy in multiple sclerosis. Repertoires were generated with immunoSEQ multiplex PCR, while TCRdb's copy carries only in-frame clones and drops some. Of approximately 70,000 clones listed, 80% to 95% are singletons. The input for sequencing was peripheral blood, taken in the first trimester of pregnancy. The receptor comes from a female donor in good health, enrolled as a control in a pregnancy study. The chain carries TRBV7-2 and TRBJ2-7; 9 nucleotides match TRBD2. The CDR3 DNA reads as TGTGCCAGCAGCTTCTACTCTACACCGGGACTAGCTGGATACGAGCAGTACTTC. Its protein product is CASSFYSTPGLAGYEQYF.